This entry describes one TCR beta chain. Its recognized antigen is unknown. No base qualities exist here, and no much larger clone lies one base off it. Inclusive of the bounding cysteine and phenylalanine, the CDR3 is 15 residues long. Only CDR3 DNA is held: 45 bases, read in frame from base 1. CDR1 and CDR2 (MNHEY, SVGAGI) derive from the germline V gene. V drops 2 bases and J drops 6 bases, leaving 14 bases in between. The data belong to a study of blood T cell repertoires in COVID-19 (TCRdb year 2020). For context, the study as a whole: Collaborator samples came from the United States, Italy and Spain and covered acute and convalescent phases of COVID-19. The sample metadata nearly always contained a de-identified subject ID, COVID-19 status, age in years and sex. The dataset comprised deeply sampled blood TCRbeta repertoires from subjects exposed to, actively infected with, or recovered from COVID-19. The prospective study material was composed of cDNA or gDNA derived from T cells, B-cell-depleted T cells, or PBMCs. A freely available public database, intended as a resource for researchers studying the immune response to SARS-CoV-2, is where the repertoires were released. The samples were drawn from the first 160 participants of the ongoing ImmuneRACE study and from 950 to 1,500 subjects provided by 6 global collaborators. Where HLA class I and class II types were available, the types were taken from metadata supplied by the sample provider, not from assay-based typing.

Results and caveats for the whole study, not just this receptor: Clinical and demographic metadata were provided uncurated, with the amount varying by source and participant.

TCRbeta CDR3 regions were amplified from genomic DNA by means of the immunoSEQ Assay, a bias-controlled multiplex PCR. On the authors' methods: The number of nucleated cells in each sample was estimated by amplification of reference gene primers within the assay. To quantify the absolute abundance of each unique TCRbeta CDR3 rearrangement, sequence reads were collapsed and filtered. For each sample, productive Simpson clonality was calculated as the square root of Simpson's diversity index across productive rearrangements. This immuneACCESS table, as held by TCRdb, lists in-frame sequences with V and J called but not all clones. Of the missing ones, under half trace to an unresolved V gene in checked studies; the others have no known cause. Clone size and the V and J calls come from that table; the DNA yielded D and trimming. The sample table holds approximately 69,000 clones, of which 80% to 90% were seen once. The ten top clones hold 20% of the sample.

Whole blood was collected in K2EDTA tubes by collaborating institutions according to the institutions' own protocols. For TCRbeta analysis, collaborators shipped samples as frozen whole blood, isolated PBMCs, or DNA extracted from either of those sample types. Sequencing was carried out using peripheral blood. This TCR was recovered from a woman aged 70 to 79 with acute or convalescent COVID-19. The receptor chain draws on TRBV6-5 and TRBJ1-5; the D gene lacks a confident call. This receptor has the CDR3 CASSYGPPGGQPQHF. The nucleotide sequence reads as follows: TGTGCCAGCAGTTACGGGCCCCCTGGAGGTCAGCCCCAGCATTTT.